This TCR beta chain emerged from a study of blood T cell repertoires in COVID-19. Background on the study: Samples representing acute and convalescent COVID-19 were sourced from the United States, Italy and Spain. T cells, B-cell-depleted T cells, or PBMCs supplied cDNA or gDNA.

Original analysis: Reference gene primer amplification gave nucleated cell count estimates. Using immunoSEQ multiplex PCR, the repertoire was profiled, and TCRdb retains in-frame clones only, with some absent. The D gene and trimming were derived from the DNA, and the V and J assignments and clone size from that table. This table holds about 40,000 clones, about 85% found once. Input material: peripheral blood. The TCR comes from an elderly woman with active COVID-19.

The CDR3: CASSLGQANQPQHF. The CDR3 nucleotides read TGTGCCAGCAGCTTGGGACAGGCAAATCAGCCCCAGCATTTT. J is TRBJ1-5 and V is TRBV7-2; 8 bases are a match to TRBD1. After removal of 3 bases from V and 4 bases from J, the junction contained 2 bases not matched to a gene. This CDR3 has 14 residues. Germline-derived CDR1 and CDR2 are SGHTA and FQGNSA.